This T cell receptor (beta chain) was documented in a study of shared clonotypes between healthy human individuals. Some clones are missing from TCRdb's copy, which holds only in-frame ones; the method was immunoSEQ multiplex PCR. The sample shows about 500,000 clones, over 60% of them seen only once. Study conclusions and caveats: Researchers sampled only blood; tissue repertoires likely differ.

In this sample, this clone turned up many times. Its antigen is unknown. Germline CDR1 SEHNR, CDR2 FQNEAQ (reference sequence). The CDR3 is made up of 13 amino acids. With 8 bases clipped from V and 0 bases from J, the junction kept 1 base outside the gene matches. Sequences were obtained from PBMCs. V usage is TRBV7-9 and J usage is TRBJ1-1; 9 bases are a match to TRBD1. This TCR came from a middle-aged woman in good health. Some clones in this sample may be carry-over from other donors' samples. CDR3 protein: CASGTGMNTEAFF. DNA of the CDR3: TGTGCCAGCGGGACAGGGATGAACACTGAAGCTTTCTTT.